What follows describes a single TCR beta chain. TCRdb's table, derived via immunoSEQ multiplex PCR, lists solely in-frame clones and lacks some. This table has tens of thousands of clones, around 93% appearing once. The data are from a study of technical replicates of blood from a few donors. Germline CDR1 is LNHNV and CDR2 is YYDKDF (reference sequence). Trimming removed 2 bases from V and 5 bases from J; junction bases left unmatched: 9. The CDR3 runs to 17 residues. The sequencing sample was made of PBMCs. V is TRBV15 and J is TRBJ2-5; 12 bases are a match to TRBD2. The receptor's source is a human donor in good health. Some clones in this sample may be carry-over from other donors' samples. Written as DNA, the CDR3 is TGTGCCACCAGCAGAATACAGCTAGCGGGGGGGCGGGAGACCCAGTACTTC. Protein product: CATSRIQLAGGRETQYF.